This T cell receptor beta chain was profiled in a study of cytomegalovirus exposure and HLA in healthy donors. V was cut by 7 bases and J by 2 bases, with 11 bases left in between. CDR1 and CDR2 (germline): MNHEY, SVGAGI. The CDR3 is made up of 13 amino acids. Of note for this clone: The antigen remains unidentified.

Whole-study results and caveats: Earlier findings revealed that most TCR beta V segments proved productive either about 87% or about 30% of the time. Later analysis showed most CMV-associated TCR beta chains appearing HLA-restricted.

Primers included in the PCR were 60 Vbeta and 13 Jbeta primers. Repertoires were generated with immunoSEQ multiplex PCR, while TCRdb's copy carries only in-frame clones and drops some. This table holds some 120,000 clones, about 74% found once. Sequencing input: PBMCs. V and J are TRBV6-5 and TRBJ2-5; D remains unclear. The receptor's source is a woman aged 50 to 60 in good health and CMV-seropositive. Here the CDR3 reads CASTQHQQETQYF. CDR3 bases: TGTGCCAGCACCCAACATCAACAAGAGACCCAGTACTTC.